This T cell receptor (beta chain) derives from a study of cytomegalovirus exposure and HLA in healthy donors. Study as a whole: From 170 million or so T cells, an earlier analysis saw roughly 110 million unique TCR beta sequences. Regarding the study as a whole: A previous analysis found most TCR beta V segments productive roughly 90% or roughly 30% of the time. The study reported that TCR beta sequences accurately predicted HLA-A and HLA-B alleles in most subjects. Clonal expansion was found to be greater in HLA-associated TCR beta chains than in equally common others in a later analysis.

The PCR had 60 Vbeta and 13 Jbeta primers. Method: immunoSEQ multiplex PCR; TCRdb's copy keeps in-frame clones and lacks some. The table has roughly 97,000 clones, about a tenth seen once. Concerning this clone: Antigen: not known.

The length of the CDR3 is 15 residues. Per the germline V gene, CDR1 is SGHDN and CDR2 is FVKESK. V was trimmed by 4 bases and J by 7 bases, leaving 16 bases between them. What was sequenced was PBMCs. The TCR originated in a man aged 50-59 years in good health and CMV-seropositive. The rearrangement uses TRBV14 and TRBJ2-2; tentatively, D is TRBD2 (6 bases). The CDR3 bases are TGTGCCAGCAGCCCCCTACACGGAGGGCGCGGGGAGCTGTTTTTT. Its translation: CASSPLHGGRGELFF.